This T cell receptor beta chain derives from a study of blood T cell repertoires in COVID-19. This CDR3 has 11 amino acids. V lost 6 bases, J lost 9 bases, and 8 bases lay in between. Germline lookup yields CDR1 MNHEY and CDR2 SVGEGT. Authors' processing steps: Cell counts per sample came from amplifying reference gene primers. TCRdb's table, derived via immunoSEQ multiplex PCR, lists solely in-frame clones and lacks some. V, J and clone size reflect that table, while D and trimming were determined from the DNA. Found here are 200,000 to 250,000 clones, more than 75% of them singletons; the top ten hold about 12%.

The sequence came from an older man with acute or convalescent COVID-19. Sequenced input: peripheral blood. The rearrangement links TRBV6-2 or TRBV6-3 to TRBJ1-4, with D unclear. This CDR3 reads CASSLGKKLFF. The CDR3 region has the DNA TGTGCCAGCAGCTTGGGCAAAAAACTGTTTTTT.